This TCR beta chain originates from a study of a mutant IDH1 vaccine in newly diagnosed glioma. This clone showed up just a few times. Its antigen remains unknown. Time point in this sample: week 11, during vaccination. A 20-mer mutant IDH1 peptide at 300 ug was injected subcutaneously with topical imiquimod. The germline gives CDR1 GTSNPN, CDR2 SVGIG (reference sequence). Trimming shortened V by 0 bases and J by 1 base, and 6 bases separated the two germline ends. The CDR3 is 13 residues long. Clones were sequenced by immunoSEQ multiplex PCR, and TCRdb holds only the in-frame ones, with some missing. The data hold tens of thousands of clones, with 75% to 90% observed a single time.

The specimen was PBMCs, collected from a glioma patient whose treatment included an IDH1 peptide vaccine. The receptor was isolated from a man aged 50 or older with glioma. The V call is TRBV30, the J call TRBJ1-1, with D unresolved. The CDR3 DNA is TGTGCCTGGAGTGTAAGACGGAACACTGAAGCTTTCTTT. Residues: CAWSVRRNTEAFF.